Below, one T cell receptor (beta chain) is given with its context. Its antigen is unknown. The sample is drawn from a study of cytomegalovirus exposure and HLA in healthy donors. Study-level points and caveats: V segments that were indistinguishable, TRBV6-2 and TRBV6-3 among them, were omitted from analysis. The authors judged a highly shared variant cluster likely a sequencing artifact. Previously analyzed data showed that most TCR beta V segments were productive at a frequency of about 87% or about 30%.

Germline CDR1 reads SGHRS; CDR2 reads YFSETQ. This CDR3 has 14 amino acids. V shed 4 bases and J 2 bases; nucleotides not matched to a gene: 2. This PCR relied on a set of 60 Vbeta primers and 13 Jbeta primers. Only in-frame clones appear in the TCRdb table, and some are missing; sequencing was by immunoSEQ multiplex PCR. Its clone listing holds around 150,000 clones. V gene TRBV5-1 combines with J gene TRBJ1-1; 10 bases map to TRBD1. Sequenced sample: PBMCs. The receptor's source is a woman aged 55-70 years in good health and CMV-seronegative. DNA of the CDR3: TGCGCCAGCAGCGTGACAGGGGGCAACACTGAAGCTTTCTTT. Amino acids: CASSVTGGNTEAFF.